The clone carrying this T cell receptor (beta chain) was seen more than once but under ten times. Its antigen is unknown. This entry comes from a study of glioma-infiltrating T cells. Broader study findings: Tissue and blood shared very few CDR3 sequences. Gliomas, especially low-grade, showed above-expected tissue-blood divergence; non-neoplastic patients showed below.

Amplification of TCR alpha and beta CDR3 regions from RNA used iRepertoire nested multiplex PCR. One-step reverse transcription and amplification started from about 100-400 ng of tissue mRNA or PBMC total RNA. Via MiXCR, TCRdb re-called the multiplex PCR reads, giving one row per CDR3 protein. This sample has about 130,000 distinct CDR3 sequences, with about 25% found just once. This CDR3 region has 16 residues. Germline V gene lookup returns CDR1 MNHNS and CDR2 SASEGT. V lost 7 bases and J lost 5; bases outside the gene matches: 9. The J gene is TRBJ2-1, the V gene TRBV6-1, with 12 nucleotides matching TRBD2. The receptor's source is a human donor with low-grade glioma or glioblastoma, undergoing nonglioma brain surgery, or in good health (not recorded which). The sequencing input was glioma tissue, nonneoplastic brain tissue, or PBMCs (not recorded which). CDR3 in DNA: TGTGCCAGCACCAGGACTAGCGGGGCGCCTGACAATGAGCAGTTCTTC. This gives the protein CASTRTSGAPDNEQFF.